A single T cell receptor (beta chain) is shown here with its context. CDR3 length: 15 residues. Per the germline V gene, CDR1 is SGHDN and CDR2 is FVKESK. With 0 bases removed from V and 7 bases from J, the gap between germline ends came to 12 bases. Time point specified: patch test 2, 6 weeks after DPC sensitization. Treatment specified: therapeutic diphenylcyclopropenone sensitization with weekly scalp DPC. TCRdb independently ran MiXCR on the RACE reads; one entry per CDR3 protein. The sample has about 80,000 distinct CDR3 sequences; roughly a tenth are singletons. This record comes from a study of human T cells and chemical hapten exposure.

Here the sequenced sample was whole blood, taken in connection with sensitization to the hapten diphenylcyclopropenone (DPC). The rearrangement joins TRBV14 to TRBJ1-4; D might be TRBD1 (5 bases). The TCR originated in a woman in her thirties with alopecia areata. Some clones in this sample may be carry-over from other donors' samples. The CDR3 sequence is CASSQDPGSTEKLFF. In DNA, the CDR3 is TGTGCCAGCAGCCAAGATCCAGGGAGTACTGAAAAACTGTTTTTT.